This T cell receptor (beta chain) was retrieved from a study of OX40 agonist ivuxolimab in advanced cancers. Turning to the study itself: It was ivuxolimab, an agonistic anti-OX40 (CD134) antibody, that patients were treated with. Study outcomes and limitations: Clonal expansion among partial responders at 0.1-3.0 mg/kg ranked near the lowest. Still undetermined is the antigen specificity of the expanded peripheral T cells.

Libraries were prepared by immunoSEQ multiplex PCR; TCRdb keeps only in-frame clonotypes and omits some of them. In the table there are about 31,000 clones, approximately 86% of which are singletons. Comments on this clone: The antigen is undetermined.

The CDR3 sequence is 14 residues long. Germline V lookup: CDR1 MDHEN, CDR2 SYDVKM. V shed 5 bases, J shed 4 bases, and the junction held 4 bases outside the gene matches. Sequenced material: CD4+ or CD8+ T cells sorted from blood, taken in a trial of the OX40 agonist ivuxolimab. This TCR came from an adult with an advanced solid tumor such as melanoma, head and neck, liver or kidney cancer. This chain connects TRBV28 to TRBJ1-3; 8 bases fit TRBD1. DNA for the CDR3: TGTGCCAGCAGTGACAGGGGCTTGGGAAACACCATATATTTT. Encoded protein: CASSDRGLGNTIYF.